These 3 T cell receptor beta chains were all obtained from the same sample, sequenced in a study of blood T cell repertoires in COVID-19. Assay: immunoSEQ multiplex PCR; the TCRdb copy retains only in-frame clones and omits some. The sample yields approximately 300,000 clones, approximately 91% seen once. Sequencing was done on a sample of PBMCs or T cells enriched from blood (not recorded which). Receptors were obtained from a man aged 55 to 70 who had recovered from COVID-19.

J is TRBJ2-7 and V is TRBV5-1, with D maybe TRBD1 (6 bases). Per germline, CDR1 SGHRS and CDR2 YFSETQ. The CDR3 covers 13 residues. V lost 4 bases and J 6 bases, leaving 14 bases between the germline ends. The DNA of the CDR3 is TGCGCCAGCAGCCAACCACAGGGTTCCGAGCAGTACTTC. Protein product: CASSQPQGSEQYF.

This clone was detected only once. J is TRBJ2-1 and V is TRBV24-1; 10 bases line up with TRBD2. The CDR3 has 17 amino acids. Germline loops: CDR1 KGHDR, CDR2 SFDVKD. V trimming: 1 base; J trimming: 8 bases; junction bases outside the gene matches: 10. The CDR3 region has the DNA TGTGCCACCAGTGATTTCCCAGCGGGAGGGCCCAAGGATGAGCAGTTCTTC. It is translated as CATSDFPAGGPKDEQFF.

The chain has TRBV5-1 and TRBJ1-3, with D possibly TRBD1 on 6 matching bases. The CDR3 loop spans 14 amino acids. With 3 bases removed from V and 4 bases from J, the gap between germline ends came to 11 bases. Germline CDR1 is SGHRS and CDR2 is YFSETQ. CDR3 nucleotide sequence: TGCGCCAGCAGCTCACAGGGTATCGGAAACACCATATATTTT. Translated: CASSSQGIGNTIYF.